These T cell receptor beta chains were read from a single sample in a study of T cell responses to AZD1222 COVID-19 vaccine. Clones were sequenced by immunoSEQ multiplex PCR, and TCRdb holds only the in-frame ones, with some missing. The sample holds approximately 35,000 clones, over 75% seen once. The sequenced sample was peripheral blood, obtained 28 days after the second AZD1222 dose. These receptors were collected from an adult who received the AZD1222 COVID-19 vaccine. Each CDR3 is given with its conserved first and last residue. Fields, in order: clone size, V gene, D gene, J gene, CDR3 DNA, CDR3 protein. The D gene is left open where the match is weak. Expanded clones are given a class, and other clones once, few, many or no size at all.

-	TRBV9	TRBD2	TRBJ2-1	TGTGCCAGCAGCGATCGACTAGCGGGATATGAGCAGTTCTTC	CASSDRLAGYEQFF
-	TRBV30	-	TRBJ1-5	TGTGCCTGGAGTGGGGGGGCGTACAATCAGCCCCAGCATTTT	CAWSGGAYNQPQHF
once	TRBV30	-	TRBJ1-1	TGTGCCTGGACCCGTTTTACAAGGCTGAACACTGAAGCTTTCTTT	CAWTRFTRLNTEAFF
few	TRBV29-1	-	TRBJ1-2	TGCAGCGTTGAAGACCCTCATCTTAACTATGGCTACACCTTC	CSVEDPHLNYGYTF
-	TRBV19	-	TRBJ1-5	TGTGCCAGTAGAACCCGGATCAATCAGCCCCAGCATTTT	CASRTRINQPQHF
-	TRBV7-3	-	TRBJ1-2	TGTGCCAGCAGCCCCGGGACTGACAACTATGGCTACACCTTC	CASSPGTDNYGYTF
-	TRBV5-1	TRBD2	TRBJ2-3	TGCGCCAGCAGCAACCGGGACTACTCTCTCGCATATACGCAGTATTTT	CASSNRDYSLAYTQYF
few	TRBV28	TRBD1	TRBJ1-2	TGTGCCAGCAGTTTAGGGGGGACAGGGTACTATGGCTACACCTTC	CASSLGGTGYYGYTF
-	TRBV3-1/TRBV3-2	-	TRBJ2-2	TGTGCCAGCAGCCAAGGGTCCTTCCGGGGCACCGGGGAGCTGTTTTTT	CASSQGSFRGTGELFF
-	TRBV30	-	TRBJ2-2	TGTGCCTGGAGTGGGACATCTTCCGGGGAGCTGTTTTTT	CAWSGTSSGELFF
few	TRBV5-6	TRBD2	TRBJ2-7	TGTGCCAGCAGCTTGGGACTAGCGGGAGGCGAGCAGTACTTC	CASSLGLAGGEQYF
-	TRBV19	-	TRBJ2-5	TGTGCCAGTAGTCCTATAGTCGGCGCAGAGACCCAGTACTTC	CASSPIVGAETQYF
-	TRBV30	TRBD1	TRBJ2-3	TGTGCCTGGAGCGCAAGGGGACAGGGTAATTGGGCAGATACGCAGTATTTT	CAWSARGQGNWADTQYF
-	TRBV7-9	-	TRBJ1-5	TGTGCCAGCAGCCGTCGGGGTTCAAGCAATCAGCCCCAGCATTTT	CASSRRGSSNQPQHF
-	TRBV6-5	-	TRBJ1-5	TGTGCCAGCAGAAGGGTGAGCGGCAATCAGCCCCAGCATTTT	CASRRVSGNQPQHF
-	TRBV18	-	TRBJ2-5	TGTGCCAGCTCACCCGACGGAGGGACCCAGTACTTC	CASSPDGGTQYF
once	TRBV19	-	TRBJ2-1	TGTGCCAGTAGTATAAGACTAAACACCTACAATGAGCAGTTCTTC	CASSIRLNTYNEQFF
-	TRBV28	-	TRBJ2-7	TGTGCCAGCAGTTTATTCACACAGACCTACGAGCAGTACTTC	CASSLFTQTYEQYF
-	TRBV5-1	-	TRBJ1-2	TGCGCCAGCAGCCAGGACCCCCAAGCTAACTATGGCTACACCTTC	CASSQDPQANYGYTF
once	TRBV5-1	-	TRBJ2-1	TGCGCCAGCAGCTACCACAATGAGCAGTTCTTC	CASSYHNEQFF
-	TRBV16	-	TRBJ2-7	TGTGCCAGCAGCCAATCGAGGTCGGGATCAAATGAGCAGTACTTC	CASSQSRSGSNEQYF
-	TRBV19	TRBD1	TRBJ2-2	TGTGCCAGTAGCCTACAGGGGGCTGGCGGGGAGCTGTTTTTT	CASSLQGAGGELFF
-	TRBV19	-	TRBJ1-6	TGTGCCAGTAGTATGGAGCCGGGCTCACCCCTCCACTTT	CASSMEPGSPLHF
-	TRBV30	-	TRBJ1-3	TGTGCCTGGAGTGTAAGCCAGGCTGGAAACACCATATATTTT	CAWSVSQAGNTIYF
-	TRBV28	-	TRBJ1-4	TGTGCCAGCAGTGTGGGGCCAACACTGTTTTTT	CASSVGPTLFF
-	TRBV30	-	TRBJ2-7	TGTGCCTGGAGTGGACAGGGACCCGGGGGAAAGCAGTACTTC	CAWSGQGPGGKQYF
-	TRBV7-3	-	TRBJ2-3	TGTGCCAGCAGGGGAGCTAGCACAGATACGCAGTATTTT	CASRGASTDTQYF
-	TRBV5-1	-	TRBJ2-7	TGCGCCAGCAGCCCTACCGGGACTCCTCAGGAGCAGTACTTC	CASSPTGTPQEQYF
-	TRBV7-2	-	TRBJ1-2	TGTGCCAGCAGCCCACGGACAGCCCACTATGGCTACACCTTC	CASSPRTAHYGYTF